Below are 32 T cell receptor beta chains sequenced from a single sample in a study of cytomegalovirus exposure and HLA in healthy donors. In the PCR, 60 Vbeta and 13 Jbeta primers were used. Libraries were prepared by immunoSEQ multiplex PCR; TCRdb keeps only in-frame clonotypes and omits some of them. Of some 130,000 clones listed, about 80% were seen once; the top ten hold approximately 1%. Sequencing was performed on PBMCs. These receptor sequences come from a human donor in good health.

The chain couples TRBV6-1 to TRBJ1-3; 8 bases agree with TRBD1. After removal of 6 bases from V and 5 bases from J, the junction contained 3 bases not matched to a gene. CDR3 length: 13 residues. The germline V gene encodes CDR1 MNHNS and CDR2 SASEGT. The CDR3 coding sequence is TGTGCCAGCAGCGGGACAGGCCGAAACACCATATATTTT. This codes for CASSGTGRNTIYF.

With regard to this clone: The junction departs from the called germline gene at one end, perhaps through a read error. CDR3 DNA: TGTGCCAGCAGCGTAGAATTAGCGGGGGCCCCACGTATCTTC. Residues: CASSVELAGAPRIF. The chain is built from TRBV9 and TRBJ2-1; 9 bases map to TRBD2. Germline V gene sequence: CDR1 SGDLS, CDR2 YYNGEE. The CDR3 has 14 residues. The entire variable domain, with the rest obtained from reference TRBV9 and TRBJ2-1, is as follows: DSGVTQTPKHLITATGQRVTLRCSPRSGDLSVYWYQQSLDQGLQFLIQYYNGEERAKGNILERFSAQQFPDLHSELNLSSLELGDSALYFCASSVELAGAPRIFGPGTRLTVL.

This sequence joins TRBV4-3 and TRBJ1-6; D unclear. The CDR3 contains 15 residues. Germline loops: CDR1 LGHNA, CDR2 YSLEER. Trimming left V 1 base short and J 11 bases short, with 15 bases between. The CDR3: CASSQAWRINTPLHF. The DNA for the CDR3 is TGCGCCAGCAGCCAAGCGTGGCGGATAAATACACCCCTCCACTTT.

The V call is TRBV2, the J call TRBJ2-5; 11 bases align to TRBD2. V was pared by 7 bases and J by 4 bases, with 8 bases of the junction left unmatched. CDR1 and CDR2 from the germline V gene are SNHLY and FYNNEI. This CDR3 region has 15 residues. The DNA of the CDR3 is TGTGCCAGCAAAGGATTAGCGGGGGGGAGAGAGACCCAGTACTTC. Residues: CASKGLAGGRETQYF.

V and J are TRBV7-8 and TRBJ2-1, with TRBD2 identical over 9 bases. CDR1 is SGHVS, CDR2 FQNEAQ, per germline. Trimming took 1 base from V and 4 from J; bases not matched to a gene: 5. The CDR3 length is 16 residues. CDR3 DNA: TGTGCCAGCAGCTTAGGGGCGGGGGGGCGTTACAATGAGCAGTTCTTC. It is translated as CASSLGAGGRYNEQFF.

J is TRBJ2-5 and V is TRBV5-3; 8 nucleotides align to TRBD1. TRBV5-3 is flagged as an ORF with uncertain function. CDR3 length: 14 residues. The J segment lost 2 bases and the V segment lost 4 bases, leaving 4 bases of the junction unmatched. CDR3 sequence (DNA): TGTGCCAGAAGCCCGGACAGGGCTCAAGAGACCCAGTACTTC. Protein: CARSPDRAQETQYF.

As for this clone: The junction does not match germline at one end; this may be a read error. The chain combines TRBV7-9 with TRBJ1-2; TRBD1 aligns across 10 bases. The germline V gene has CDR1 SEHNR and CDR2 FQNEAQ (reference sequence). The CDR3 loop spans 16 amino acids. Here the CDR3 reads CSSSLGGGDRGRGYTF. The CDR3 coding sequence is TGTTCCAGCAGCTTAGGAGGGGGCGACAGGGGGCGCGGCTACACCTTC. Using reference TRBV7-9 and TRBJ1-2 for the parts outside the CDR3, the full variable domain is DTGVSQNPRHKITKRGQNVTFRCDPISEHNRLYWYRQTLGQGPEFLTYFQNEAQLEKSRLLSDRFSAERPKGSFSTLEIQRTEQGDSAMYLCSSSLGGGDRGRGYTFGSGTRLTVV.

This clone has only one observation. This chain links TRBV7-8 with TRBJ2-7; no clear D gene. CDR1 is SGHVS, CDR2 FQNEAQ, per germline. Trimming removed 4 bases from V and 0 bases from J, with 7 bases in between. CDR3 length equals 13 residues. The CDR3 loop is CASSSSYSYEQYF. In nucleotides, the CDR3 is TGTGCCAGCAGCTCGTCCTACTCCTACGAGCAGTACTTC.

The chain combines TRBV27 with TRBJ2-7, with 12 positions matching TRBD1. This CDR3 spans 14 amino acids. The germline V gene encodes CDR1 MNHEY and CDR2 SMNVEV (reference sequence). Trimming took 4 bases from V and 6 from J; bases not matched to a gene: 4. DNA of the CDR3: TGTGCCAGCAGTTGCGGGACAGGGGGCTGCGAGCAGTACTTC. Its protein is CASSCGTGGCEQYF.

The chain has TRBV5-1 and TRBJ2-5; D call uncertain. The J call may not be correct, given that the DNA end is closer to TRBJ2-7. This CDR3 comprises 13 residues. Germline V gives CDR1 SGHRS, CDR2 YFSETQ. CDR3 sequence: CASRGSGPDEQYF. CDR3 nucleotides: TGCGCCAGCAGGGGTTCAGGTCCCGACGAGCAGTACTTC.

The chain couples TRBV5-4 to TRBJ1-1, with D maybe TRBD1 (5 bases). The CDR3 is 15 residues long. V lost 7 bases and J 1 base, leaving 17 bases between the germline ends. Germline V gives CDR1 SGHNT, CDR2 YYREEE (reference sequence). As DNA, the CDR3 is TGTGCCAGCCTCCGGGACTCCTTCGAGAACACTGAAGCTTTCTTT. This encodes CASLRDSFENTEAFF.

This rearrangement joins TRBV5-1 to TRBJ1-1; TRBD1 agrees at 7 bases. V was clipped by 4 bases and J by 11 bases; unmatched bases: 14. CDR1 is SGHRS and CDR2 is YFSETQ in the germline V gene. The CDR3 runs 14 residues. CDR3 nucleotide sequence: TGCGCCAGCAGCCAACCTACAGGGGATGGTCGGGCTTTCTTT. It codes for CASSQPTGDGRAFF.

Remarks on this clone: A junction end diverges from the germline sequence, so it may reflect a read error. V and J are TRBV5-1 and TRBJ1-1; 9 bases are shared with TRBD1. The length of the CDR3 is 14 residues. Germline V gives CDR1 SGHRS, CDR2 YFSETQ. CDR3 sequence: CASSPGQGRAEAFF. The CDR3 coding sequence is TGTGCCAGCAGCCCCGGACAGGGGCGGGCTGAAGCTTTCTTT.

This chain links TRBV4-1 with TRBJ2-1; 9 bases align to TRBD2. The CDR3 covers 16 residues. CDR1 and CDR2 from the germline V gene are MGHRA and YSYEKL. V lost 3 bases and J lost 7; bases outside the gene matches: 10. The CDR3 spells CASSQPGGGAQNEQFF. The CDR3 DNA follows: TGCGCCAGCAGCCAGCCCGGCGGGGGGGCACAGAATGAGCAGTTCTTC.

The V call is TRBV7-8, the J call TRBJ1-1; the D is unclear. The CDR3 is 13 amino acids. CDR1 SGHVS and CDR2 FQNEAQ come from the germline V gene. V was trimmed by 5 bases and J by 5 bases, leaving 12 bases between them. CDR3 coding DNA: TGTGCCAGCAGCGAAGCCGGGTGGACTGAAGCTTTCTTT. This sequence encodes CASSEAGWTEAFF.

In its sample, this clone was seen a few times. V gene TRBV9 combines with J gene TRBJ2-3, with 9 bases aligning to TRBD1. The CDR3 is made up of 15 amino acids. Germline loops: CDR1 SGDLS, CDR2 YYNGEE. V dropped 4 bases and J dropped 3; count of bases not matched to a gene: 6. The DNA of the CDR3 is TGTGCCAGCAGCTGGACAGGGGACGAGACAGATACGCAGTATTTT. Its protein product is CASSWTGDETDTQYF.

The chain carries TRBV7-6 and TRBJ1-1, with 8 positions matching TRBD1. Germline V gene data show CDR1 as SGHVS and CDR2 as FNYEAQ. This CDR3 contains 15 residues. Germline trimming cut 2 bases from V and 4 bases from J; bases unmatched to any gene: 6. In DNA form, the CDR3 reads TGTGCCAGCAGCTTAATCCTAACAGGGGGCACTGAAGCTTTCTTT. It specifies CASSLILTGGTEAFF.

The chain joins TRBV6-1 to TRBJ2-7; tentative D call: TRBD1 (5 bases). The ends were cut back, 2 bases at V and 4 bases at J, with 9 bases in the middle. The CDR3 totals 13 residues. Germline CDR1 MNHNS, CDR2 SASEGT. The CDR3 protein is CASSERGRYEQYF. DNA for the CDR3: TGTGCCAGCAGTGAAAGGGGAAGGTACGAGCAGTACTTC.

The chain joins TRBV6-5 to TRBJ1-1; a possible D gene is TRBD1 (5 bases). The germline V and J ends were trimmed by 0 bases and 5 bases, with 13 bases remaining between them. The CDR3 totals 15 residues. Germline V gene sequence: CDR1 MNHEY, CDR2 SVGAGI. The CDR3 DNA reads as TGTGCCAGCAGTTACTCGAGATGGGGGGGGACTGAAGCTTTCTTT. Translating it yields CASSYSRWGGTEAFF.

This chain links TRBV5-6 with TRBJ1-1; D remains ambiguous. Germline V CDR1 and CDR2: SGHDT, YYEEEE. V was cut by 5 bases and J by 7 bases, with 9 bases left in between. The CDR3 is made up of 11 amino acids. The CDR3 reads CASSSGGEAFF. The CDR3 DNA follows: TGTGCCAGCAGTTCGGGTGGTGAAGCTTTCTTT.

This clone has only one observation. The chain is built from TRBV5-1 and TRBJ2-3; 9 bases match TRBD2. The germline V gene encodes CDR1 SGHRS and CDR2 YFSETQ. The CDR3 loop spans 15 amino acids. With 4 bases clipped from V and 3 bases from J, the junction kept 6 bases outside the gene matches. CDR3 sequence reads: CASSLRGGVTDTQYF. Written as DNA, the CDR3 is TGCGCCAGCAGCCTGCGGGGGGGAGTAACAGATACGCAGTATTTT. The variable domain in full, completed from reference TRBV5-1 and TRBJ2-3, reads KAGVTQTPRYLIKTRGQQVTLSCSPISGHRSVSWYQQTPGQGLQFLFEYFSETQRNKGNFPGRFSGRQFSNSRSEMNVSTLELGDSALYLCASSLRGGVTDTQYFGPGTRLTVL.

The chain combines TRBV7-9 with TRBJ2-1; 11 bases match TRBD2. V gave up 2 bases and J gave up 4 bases; unmatched junction bases: 4. CDR1 and CDR2 (germline): SEHNR, FQNEAQ (reference sequence). This CDR3 has 16 residues. The CDR3 coding sequence is TGTGCCAGCAGCTTATCCGGGACTAGCGGTTACAATGAGCAGTTCTTC. Protein: CASSLSGTSGYNEQFF.

This chain connects TRBV29-1 to TRBJ1-4; D possibly corresponds to TRBD1 (6 bases). Germline loops: CDR1 SQVTM, CDR2 ANQGSEA. The V and J ends lost 3 bases and 5 bases respectively, with 13 bases between them. The CDR3 is made up of 14 amino acids. The CDR3 DNA is TGCAGCGTTGAGGGCCAGGGACAAAATGAAAAACTGTTTTTT. Residues: CSVEGQGQNEKLFF. The variable domain in full, completed from reference TRBV29-1 and TRBJ1-4, reads SAVISQKPSRDICQRGTSLTIQCQVDSQVTMMFWYRQQPGQSLTLIATANQGSEATYESGFVIDKFPISRPNLTFSTLTVSNMSPEDSSIYLCSVEGQGQNEKLFFGSGTQLSVL.

V and J are TRBV20-1 and TRBJ1-1, with TRBD1 identical over 11 bases. V shed 6 bases and J 12 bases; nucleotides not matched to a gene: 6. The CDR3 runs to 11 residues. CDR1 is DFQATT, CDR2 SNEGSKA, per germline (reference sequence). CDR3 nucleotides: TGCAGTGCGCCGGACAGGGGGCCAACTTTCTTT. Its translation is CSAPDRGPTFF.

V gene TRBV4-2 combines with J gene TRBJ2-1, with D possibly being TRBD1 (6 bases). The germline V gene encodes CDR1 LGHNA and CDR2 YNFKEQ. This CDR3 is 16 amino acids long. The V end was cut by 4 bases, the J end by 1 base, with 14 bases between. The CDR3 DNA reads TGTGCCAGCAGCCGTGAGGGGGAACGATCCTACAATGAGCAGTTCTTC. It translates to CASSREGERSYNEQFF.

As concerns this clone: Additional DNA sequences in this sample encode the identical CDR3. The chain employs TRBV6-5 and TRBJ1-4; D remains ambiguous. This CDR3 has 14 amino acids. Germline-derived CDR1 and CDR2 are MNHEY and SVGAGI. With 3 bases removed from V and 0 bases from J, the gap between germline ends came to 5 bases. Here the CDR3 DNA reads TGTGCCAGCAGTTATTCGGCAACTAATGAAAAACTGTTTTTT. This codes for CASSYSATNEKLFF.

V is TRBV28 and J is TRBJ2-1; 8 positions match TRBD2. V lost 7 bases and J lost 9; bases outside the gene matches: 20. The CDR3 is 17 amino acids. Germline CDR1 and CDR2: MDHEN and SYDVKM. The CDR3 here is CASTWLAGGLLGVEQFF. The CDR3 DNA follows: TGTGCCAGCACCTGGCTCGCGGGGGGTCTGTTAGGGGTTGAGCAGTTCTTC.

The chain carries TRBV27 and TRBJ1-2; D not resolved. Trimming removed 0 bases from V and 0 bases from J, with 14 bases in between. The CDR3 spans 17 residues. Looked up from germline, CDR1 is MNHEY and CDR2 is SMNVEV (reference sequence). CDR3 amino acids: CASSLSSRGSSNYGYTF. DNA of the CDR3: TGTGCCAGCAGTTTATCTTCCCGCGGATCCTCTAACTATGGCTACACCTTC.

This rearrangement joins TRBV9 to TRBJ1-2; 10 bases are shared with TRBD1. V was pared by 0 bases and J by 4 bases, with 12 bases of the junction left unmatched. Germline CDR1 reads SGDLS; CDR2 reads YYNGEE. The CDR3 contains 18 residues. Written as DNA, the CDR3 is TGTGCCAGCAGCGTAGGTACGGGACAGGGGTTCTTCTCCTATGGCTACACCTTC. This sequence encodes CASSVGTGQGFFSYGYTF.

The J gene is TRBJ1-3, the V gene TRBV5-4, with 10 bases aligning to TRBD1. CDR1 and CDR2 (germline): SGHNT, YYREEE (reference sequence). The CDR3 extends over 14 amino acids. V gave up 5 bases and J gave up 4 bases; unmatched junction bases: 3. CDR3 residues: CASSRDRGGNTIYF. The CDR3 DNA reads as TGTGCCAGCAGTCGGGACAGGGGAGGAAACACCATATATTTT.

V is TRBV5-1 and J is TRBJ2-7; 7 nucleotides agree with TRBD1. Per the germline V gene, CDR1 is SGHRS and CDR2 is YFSETQ. The V gene end was trimmed by 5 bases and the J gene end by 0 bases; junction bases not matched to a gene: 11. The CDR3 has 16 residues. The CDR3 spells CASRPSTGVSSYEQYF. CDR3 sequence (DNA): TGCGCCAGCAGGCCAAGTACAGGGGTCTCCTCCTACGAGCAGTACTTC.

The gene calls are TRBV7-9 and TRBJ2-1; 8 bases map to TRBD1. The trim removed 6 bases at V and 6 bases at J, leaving 10 bases unmatched. This CDR3 has 15 amino acids. Germline V gene data show CDR1 as SEHNR and CDR2 as FQNEAQ (reference sequence). The CDR3 spells CASSKDRGLPNEQFF. CDR3 nucleotides: TGTGCCAGCAGTAAAGACAGGGGTTTACCCAATGAGCAGTTCTTC.